A few counts support the clone carrying this T cell receptor (beta chain). This record belongs to a study of response to subunit inactivated influenza vaccine. MiXCR, applied by TCRdb to the RT-PCR reads, yields one record per CDR3 protein. The repertoire holds approximately 500,000 distinct CDR3 sequences, approximately 20% seen once, with roughly 2.8% in the top ten. J lost 6 bases, V lost 1 base, and 11 bases had no gene match. The germline gives CDR1 SEHNR, CDR2 FQNEAQ (reference sequence). The CDR3 sequence is 17 residues long. The same sample was also used in a study of T cells expressing NK-cell markers. That study reports: The authors made TCR beta cDNA libraries by 5'RACE template switching. This switching added a universal primer site and UMIs. Investigators obtained TCR beta repertoires from sorted CD3+CD56+NKG2C+, CD3+CD56+NKG2C- and CD3+CD56-NKG2C+ T cells. Seven of the eight sequenced donors were classified as HCMV-seropositive, and one was classified as seronegative. In a handful of donors, dominant NKG2C+ clonotypes were roughly 1.0-7.5% of CD8+ T cells. Dominance of the CD3+CD56-NKG2C+ fraction by these clonotypes also held in several donors.

V is TRBV7-9 and J is TRBJ2-3, with TRBD1 identical over 9 bases. Sequencing was performed on CD4+ T cells sorted from PBMCs, taken approximately 12 days after vaccination. This clonotype was sampled from a man in his fifties or sixties who received an inactivated influenza vaccine. CDR3 loop: CASSLDRTGASRDTQYF. The CDR3 nucleotides are TGTGCCAGCAGCTTAGACAGGACAGGGGCCTCCCGGGATACGCAGTATTTT. Filled out from reference TRBV7-9 and TRBJ2-3, the complete variable domain reads DTGVSQNPRHKITKRGQNVTFRCDPISEHNRLYWYRQTLGQGPEFLTYFQNEAQLEKSRLLSDRFSAERPKGSFSTLEIQRTEQGDSAMYLCASSLDRTGASRDTQYFGPGTRLTVL.